A selection of T cell receptor beta chains follows, all from one sample in a study of shared clonotypes between healthy human individuals. The data were produced by immunoSEQ multiplex PCR, yet TCRdb's version contains in-frame clones alone and is incomplete. The sample lists some 2,100,000 clones; 90% to 95% were seen once. The source material was naive CD8+ T cells from PBMCs. Source of these receptors: a man aged 18-30 years in good health. Some clones in this sample may be carry-over from other donors' samples. The CDR3 runs from the conserved cysteine through the conserved F or W. Fields, in order: D gene, V gene, J gene, clone size, CDR3 DNA, CDR3 protein. The D gene is left open where the match is weak. The listing skips clone size in some rows; elsewhere it reads once, few, many or a size class.

>NA|TRBV7-9|TRBJ2-7|NA
TGTGCCAGCAGCCCCTGGGACTCTTCCGGGAACGAGCAGTACTTC
CASSPWDSSGNEQYF
>TRBD2|TRBV29-1|TRBJ2-3|NA
TGCAGCGTTGAAGATCCCTTTTCTAGCGGGATAACAGATACGCAGTATTTT
CSVEDPFSSGITDTQYF
>TRBD1|TRBV6-1|TRBJ2-3|NA
TGTGCCAGCACCAGGACAGGGGAAGTGGATACGCAGTATTTT
CASTRTGEVDTQYF
>TRBD2|TRBV2|TRBJ2-1|NA
TGTGCCAGCACCAGATGGGCTAGCGGGAGCTCCTACAATGAGCAGTTCTTC
CASTRWASGSSYNEQFF
>NA|TRBV28|TRBJ2-7|NA
TGTGCCAGCAGTTTGTGGCGGGACAGCTCCTACGAGCAGTACTTC
CASSLWRDSSYEQYF
>NA|TRBV5-8|TRBJ2-5|NA
TGTGCCAGCAGCTTGGCCTCTGAAGAGACCCAGTACTTC
CASSLASEETQYF
>NA|TRBV13|TRBJ2-6|NA
TGTGCCAGCAGCTCAGGACTCAGCTCTGGGGCCAACGTCCTGACTTTC
CASSSGLSSGANVLTF
>NA|TRBV11-2|TRBJ2-2|NA
TGTGCCAGCAGCTCCCGGGACTCGACCGGGGAGCTGTTTTTT
CASSSRDSTGELFF
>TRBD1|TRBV5-5|TRBJ2-7|NA
TGTGCCAGCAGCCCGGGACAGGGAACCTCCTACGAGCAGTACTTC
CASSPGQGTSYEQYF
>TRBD2|TRBV7-9|TRBJ2-7|NA
TGTGCCAGCAGCTCTGGTGGGGGTAGACTAGCGGGTAACTCCTACGAGCAGTACTTC
CASSSGGGRLAGNSYEQYF
>TRBD1|TRBV27|TRBJ2-1|NA
TGTGCCAGCAGCCGAGGGACAGGCAATGAGCAGTTCTTC
CASSRGTGNEQFF
>NA|TRBV27|TRBJ2-7|NA
TGTGCCAGCAGTTATGGCCTCTCCTACGAGCAGTACTTC
CASSYGLSYEQYF
>NA|TRBV5-4|TRBJ2-5|NA
TGTGCCAGCAGCTTGAAGGTGCAAGAGACCCAGTACTTC
CASSLKVQETQYF
>NA|TRBV29-1|TRBJ1-1|NA
TGCAGCGTTCTCTTGCACACTGAAGCTTTCTTT
CSVLLHTEAFF
>NA|TRBV4-1|TRBJ2-3|once
TGCGCCAGCAGCCAAGGCCCCGGGCAGTCAGATACGCAGTATTTT
CASSQGPGQSDTQYF
>NA|TRBV9|TRBJ2-7|NA
TGTGCCAGCAGCTCGGGTGTCTCCTACGAGCAGTACTTC
CASSSGVSYEQYF
>NA|TRBV5-1|TRBJ2-7|NA
TGCGCCAGCAGCTCCTCCCTTCTGGGCCAGGGGGGACACGAGCAGTACTTC
CASSSSLLGQGGHEQYF
>TRBD2|TRBV11-2|TRBJ2-7|NA
TGTGCCAGCAGCTTCCGCGGGGGATCACAAAGCTCCTACGAGCAGTACTTC
CASSFRGGSQSSYEQYF
>NA|TRBV27|TRBJ2-1|NA
TGTGCCAGCAGTCCGGACAGAGGAGCTTACAATGAGCAGTTCTTC
CASSPDRGAYNEQFF
>NA|TRBV6-1|TRBJ1-2|NA
TGTGCCAGCAGTGGGAAGCCAGGGAGGGCCCTAAAAATCGATGGCTACACCTTC
CASSGKPGRALKIDGYTF
>NA|TRBV7-3|TRBJ2-1|NA
TGTGCCAGCAGCAAAAGTCCTAGCTCCTACAATGAGCAGTTCTTC
CASSKSPSSYNEQFF
>TRBD2|TRBV5-1|TRBJ2-1|NA
TGCGCCAGCAGCCTACTAGGGACTAGCGGGAGGACCTCCTACAATGAGCAGTTCTTC
CASSLLGTSGRTSYNEQFF
>NA|TRBV28|TRBJ1-4|NA
TGTGCCAGCAGTCACCCCGAGTGGGGAACCAATGAAAAACTGTTTTTT
CASSHPEWGTNEKLFF
>NA|TRBV7-9|TRBJ2-6|NA
TGTGCCAGCAGCTTAGGACTCCGCTCTGGGGCCAACGTCCTGACTTTC
CASSLGLRSGANVLTF
>TRBD2|TRBV13|TRBJ2-1|NA
TGTGCCAGCAGGGGGAGCGGGGGTCCTATCTTC
CASRGSGGPIF
>NA|TRBV5-1|TRBJ1-5|NA
TGCGCCAGCAGCGAAGATCCGGGCCGGCCCCAGCATTTT
CASSEDPGRPQHF
>NA|TRBV7-9|TRBJ2-7|NA
TGTGCCAGCAGCTGGGGCAGAGGTTTGGACGAGCAGTACTTC
CASSWGRGLDEQYF
>TRBD1|TRBV4-1|TRBJ2-2|NA
TGCGCCAGCAGCCACCCCAGGGACAGCGAGAACACCGGGGAGCTGTTTTTT
CASSHPRDSENTGELFF
>NA|TRBV15|TRBJ2-7|NA
TGTGCCACCAGCTCCGCTGGGGGCCAAGAGTACTTC
CATSSAGGQEYF
>TRBD2|TRBV11-2|TRBJ2-7|NA
TGTGCCAGCAGCTCGTTGTGGCGGGAGGGCCCTTTCCACGAGCAGTACTTC
CASSSLWREGPFHEQYF
>NA|TRBV28|TRBJ2-5|NA
TGTGCCAGCAGTTTTATAGGAGAGAAACCACGACAGGGTCTGGCTACTAGCGTCCAAGAGACCCAGTACTTC
CASSFIGEKPRQGLATSVQETQYF
>NA|TRBV10-3|TRBJ1-4|NA
TGTGCCATCAGTGATCGGGGGCTCCCCAATGAAAAACTGTTTTTT
CAISDRGLPNEKLFF
>NA|TRBV5-5|TRBJ1-3|NA
TGTGCCAGCAGCCTGATAATTCCTGGAAACACCATATATTTT
CASSLIIPGNTIYF
>TRBD2|TRBV28|TRBJ2-1|NA
TGTGCCAGCAGTTCTCCGGGACTAGGTGATGAGCAGTTCTTC
CASSSPGLGDEQFF
>NA|TRBV6-5|TRBJ1-2|NA
TGTGCCAGCAGTTACGGGGTATTCTATGGCTACACCTTC
CASSYGVFYGYTF
>NA|TRBV5-1|TRBJ2-1|NA
TGCGCCAGCAGCTTGCACTCGGGTGGGAGCTCCTACAATGAGCAGTTCTTC
CASSLHSGGSSYNEQFF
>TRBD1|TRBV7-6|TRBJ2-3|NA
TGTGCCAGCAGTCTGGGGACAGGGGGCCTCACAGATACGCAGTATTTT
CASSLGTGGLTDTQYF
>NA|TRBV5-8|TRBJ2-7|NA
TGTGCCAGCAGCTTTCGGGCCCTCACCTACGAGCAGTACTTC
CASSFRALTYEQYF
>TRBD2|TRBV28|TRBJ2-3|NA
TGTGCCAGCAGTTTAATGACCGGGACTACCACAGATACGCAGTATTTT
CASSLMTGTTTDTQYF
>TRBD1|TRBV28|TRBJ2-7|NA
TGTGCCAGCAGTCGACGTCCCGGGACAGGGCCCTCCTACGAGCAGTACTTC
CASSRRPGTGPSYEQYF
>NA|TRBV5-1|TRBJ1-1|NA
TGCGCCAGCAGCTTGGTACAGGCGAACACTGAAGCTTTCTTT
CASSLVQANTEAFF
>NA|TRBV28|TRBJ2-7|NA
TGTGCCAGCAGTTTTGTCCGGAACGGGAGTCGGTACGAGCAGTACTTC
CASSFVRNGSRYEQYF
>NA|TRBV7-3|TRBJ2-1|once
TGTGCCAGCAGCTTATTTAGCGGACCCTCCTCCTACAATGAGCAGTTCTTC
CASSLFSGPSSYNEQFF
>NA|TRBV28|TRBJ1-4|NA
TGTGCCAGCACCGACGGACCCCAGGGTCTGTTTTTT
CASTDGPQGLFF
>NA|TRBV4-1|TRBJ2-7|NA
TGCGCCAGCAGCCAAGTCGGTCCCTACGAGCAGTACTTC
CASSQVGPYEQYF
>TRBD1|TRBV11-2|TRBJ2-7|NA
TGTGCCAGCAGCACCTTCAGGGGGACAGCCTCCTACGAGCAGTACTTC
CASSTFRGTASYEQYF
>TRBD2|TRBV28|TRBJ2-1|NA
TGTGCCAGCAGCCCTACTAGCGGGAGTATCAATGAGCAGTTCTTC
CASSPTSGSINEQFF
>TRBD2|TRBV10-1|TRBJ2-1|NA
TGCGCCAGCAGTGAAGCGGGAGATATTGATGAGCAGTTCTTC
CASSEAGDIDEQFF
>NA|TRBV5-6|TRBJ2-5|NA
TGTGCCAGCAGCTTGTCGGGACACCGACAAGAGACCCAGTACTTC
CASSLSGHRQETQYF
>NA|TRBV19|TRBJ2-2|NA
TGTGCCAGCCAATCCGGACTGAACACCGGGGAGCTGTTTTTT
CASQSGLNTGELFF
>TRBD2|TRBV11-2|TRBJ2-1|NA
TGTGCCAGCAGCTCAACCACTAGCGGGAGGTGGGATGAGCAGTTCTTC
CASSSTTSGRWDEQFF
>TRBD2|TRBV11-1|TRBJ2-7|NA
TGTGCCAGCAGCTTATTCGGCGGGAGCAAGCTCTACGAGCAGTACTTC
CASSLFGGSKLYEQYF